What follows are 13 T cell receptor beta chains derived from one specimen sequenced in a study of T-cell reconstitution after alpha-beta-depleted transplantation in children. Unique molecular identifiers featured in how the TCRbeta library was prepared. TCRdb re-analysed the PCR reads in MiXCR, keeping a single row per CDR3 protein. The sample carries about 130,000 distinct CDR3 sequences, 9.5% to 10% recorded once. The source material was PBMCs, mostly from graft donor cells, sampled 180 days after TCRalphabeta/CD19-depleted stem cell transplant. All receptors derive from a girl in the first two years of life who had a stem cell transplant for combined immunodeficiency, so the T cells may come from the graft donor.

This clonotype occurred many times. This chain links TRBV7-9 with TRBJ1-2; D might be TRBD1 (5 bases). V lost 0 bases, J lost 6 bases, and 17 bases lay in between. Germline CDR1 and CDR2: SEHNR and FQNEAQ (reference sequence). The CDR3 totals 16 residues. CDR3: CASSLAGVDPRDGYTF. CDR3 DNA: TGTGCCAGCAGCTTAGCAGGGGTCGACCCCCGTGATGGCTACACCTTC.

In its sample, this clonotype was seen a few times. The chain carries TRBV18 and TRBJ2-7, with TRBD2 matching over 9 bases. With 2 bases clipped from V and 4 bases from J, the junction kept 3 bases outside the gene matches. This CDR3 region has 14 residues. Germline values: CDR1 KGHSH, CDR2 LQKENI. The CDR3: CASSPVSGRYEQYF. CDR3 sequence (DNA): TGTGCCAGCTCACCAGTAAGCGGGAGGTACGAGCAGTACTTC.

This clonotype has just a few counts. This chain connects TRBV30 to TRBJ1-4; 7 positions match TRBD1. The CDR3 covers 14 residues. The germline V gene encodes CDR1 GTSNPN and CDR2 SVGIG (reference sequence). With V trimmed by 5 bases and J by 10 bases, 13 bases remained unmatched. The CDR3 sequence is CAWGDSLQWGKLFF. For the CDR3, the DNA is TGTGCCTGGGGGGACAGCCTACAATGGGGAAAACTGTTTTTT.

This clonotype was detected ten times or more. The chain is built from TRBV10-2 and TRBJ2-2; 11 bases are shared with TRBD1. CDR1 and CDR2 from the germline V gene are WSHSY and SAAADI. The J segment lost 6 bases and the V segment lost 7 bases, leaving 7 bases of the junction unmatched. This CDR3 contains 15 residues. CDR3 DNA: TGCGCCAGCAAGGGACGGACAGGGGGCTCCGGGGAGCTGTTTTTT. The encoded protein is CASKGRTGGSGELFF.

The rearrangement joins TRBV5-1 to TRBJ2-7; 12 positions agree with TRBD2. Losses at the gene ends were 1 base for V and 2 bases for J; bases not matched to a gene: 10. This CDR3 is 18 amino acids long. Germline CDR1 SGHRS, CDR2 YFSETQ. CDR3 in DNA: TGCGCCAGCAGCTTGTCAGAGGGAGGACTAGCGGGAACCTACGAGCAGTACTTC. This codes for CASSLSEGGLAGTYEQYF.

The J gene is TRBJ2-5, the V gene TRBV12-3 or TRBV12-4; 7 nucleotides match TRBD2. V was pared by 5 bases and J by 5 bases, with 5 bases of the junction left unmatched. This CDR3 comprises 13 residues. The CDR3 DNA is TGTGCCAGCAGTGTTTCCGGGAGGGAGACCCAGTACTTC. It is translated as CASSVSGRETQYF.

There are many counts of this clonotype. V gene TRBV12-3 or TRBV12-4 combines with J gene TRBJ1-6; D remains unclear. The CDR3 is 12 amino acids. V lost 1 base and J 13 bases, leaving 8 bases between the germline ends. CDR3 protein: CASSLVPGPLHF. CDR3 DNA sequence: TGTGCCAGCAGTTTAGTTCCCGGGCCCCTCCACTTT.

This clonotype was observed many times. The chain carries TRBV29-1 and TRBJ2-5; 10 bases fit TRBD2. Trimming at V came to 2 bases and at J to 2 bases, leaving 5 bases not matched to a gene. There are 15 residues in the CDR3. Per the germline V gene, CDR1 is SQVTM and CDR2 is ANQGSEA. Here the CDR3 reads CSVEIPSGGQETQYF. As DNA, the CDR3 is TGCAGCGTTGAAATTCCTAGCGGGGGTCAAGAGACCCAGTACTTC.

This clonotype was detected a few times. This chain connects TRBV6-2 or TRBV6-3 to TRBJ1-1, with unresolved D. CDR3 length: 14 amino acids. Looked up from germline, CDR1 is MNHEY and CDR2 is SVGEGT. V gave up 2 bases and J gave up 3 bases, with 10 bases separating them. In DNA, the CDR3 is TGTGCCAGCAGTTACCTGGGGAGGGACACTGAAGCTTTCTTT. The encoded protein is CASSYLGRDTEAFF.

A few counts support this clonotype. CDR3 loop: CASSLTVPQGPGELFF. The CDR3 DNA is TGTGCCAGCAGCTTAACTGTACCACAGGGACCCGGGGAGCTGTTTTTT. The V call is TRBV7-3, the J call TRBJ2-2; the D gene is possibly TRBD1 (6 bases). Germline V CDR1 and CDR2: SGHTA, FQGTGA. Trimming removed 0 bases at V and 6 bases at J, with 14 bases between. This CDR3 contains 16 residues.

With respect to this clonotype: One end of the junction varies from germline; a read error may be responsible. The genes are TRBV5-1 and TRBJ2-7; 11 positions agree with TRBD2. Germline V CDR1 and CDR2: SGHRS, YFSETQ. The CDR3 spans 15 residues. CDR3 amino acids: CTSSLLAGASHEQYF. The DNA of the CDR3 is TGCACCAGCAGCTTACTAGCGGGGGCTTCCCACGAGCAGTACTTC.

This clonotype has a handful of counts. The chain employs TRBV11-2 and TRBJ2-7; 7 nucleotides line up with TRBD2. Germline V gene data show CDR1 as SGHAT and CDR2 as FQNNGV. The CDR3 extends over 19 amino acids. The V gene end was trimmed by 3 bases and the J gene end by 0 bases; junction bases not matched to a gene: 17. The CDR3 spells CASSFDRSWRERISYEQYF. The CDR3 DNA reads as TGTGCCAGCAGCTTTGACCGGTCGTGGCGGGAGCGAATCTCCTACGAGCAGTACTTC. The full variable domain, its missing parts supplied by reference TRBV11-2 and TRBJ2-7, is EAGVAQSPRYKIIEKRQSVAFWCNPISGHATLYWYQQILGQGPKLLIQFQNNGVVDDSQLPKDRFSAERLKGVDSTLKIQPAKLEDSAVYLCASSFDRSWRERISYEQYFGPGTRLTVT.

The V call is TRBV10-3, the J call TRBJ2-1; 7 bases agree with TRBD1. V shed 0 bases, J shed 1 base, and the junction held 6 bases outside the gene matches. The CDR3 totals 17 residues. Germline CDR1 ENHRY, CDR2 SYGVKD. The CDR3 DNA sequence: TGTGCCATCAGTGAGTCGCAGGGGGTAGGGTCCTACAATGAGCAGTTCTTC. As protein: CAISESQGVGSYNEQFF.